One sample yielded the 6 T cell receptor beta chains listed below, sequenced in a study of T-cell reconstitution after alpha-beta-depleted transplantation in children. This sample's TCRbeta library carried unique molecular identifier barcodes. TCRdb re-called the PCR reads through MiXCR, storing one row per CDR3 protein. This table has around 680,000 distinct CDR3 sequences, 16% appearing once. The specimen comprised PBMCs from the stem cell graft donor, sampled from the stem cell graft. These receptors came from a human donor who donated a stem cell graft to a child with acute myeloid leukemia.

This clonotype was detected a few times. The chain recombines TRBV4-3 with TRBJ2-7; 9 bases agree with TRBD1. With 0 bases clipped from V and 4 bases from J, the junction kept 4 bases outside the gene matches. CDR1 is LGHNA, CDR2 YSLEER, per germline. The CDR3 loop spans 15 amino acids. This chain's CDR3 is CASSQETDRGYEQYF. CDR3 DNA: TGCGCCAGCAGCCAAGAGACAGACAGGGGGTACGAGCAGTACTTC.

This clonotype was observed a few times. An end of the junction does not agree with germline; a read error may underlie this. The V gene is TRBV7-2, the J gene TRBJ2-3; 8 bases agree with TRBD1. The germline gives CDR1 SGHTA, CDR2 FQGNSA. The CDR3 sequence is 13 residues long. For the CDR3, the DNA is TGTGCCAGCAGCGTCCCAGGGGGCGCCGAGCCTAATTTT. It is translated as CASSVPGGAEPNF.

The CDR3 here is CASTLTWGDTQYF. CDR3 nucleotides: TGTGCCAGCACTCTCACCTGGGGAGATACGCAGTATTTT. This rearrangement joins TRBV12-3 or TRBV12-4 to TRBJ2-3, with D uncertain. This CDR3 spans 13 amino acids. V was pared by 7 bases and J by 5 bases, with 13 bases between.

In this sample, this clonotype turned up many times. The CDR3 is CASTPSPTDTQYF. The CDR3 DNA reads TGTGCCAGCACTCCAAGCCCCACAGATACGCAGTATTTT. The V call is TRBV6-1, the J call TRBJ2-3, with D uncertain. Germline CDR1 is MNHNS and CDR2 is SASEGT. The CDR3 has 13 amino acids. V was shortened by 7 bases and J by 2 bases, with 10 bases between the two germline ends.

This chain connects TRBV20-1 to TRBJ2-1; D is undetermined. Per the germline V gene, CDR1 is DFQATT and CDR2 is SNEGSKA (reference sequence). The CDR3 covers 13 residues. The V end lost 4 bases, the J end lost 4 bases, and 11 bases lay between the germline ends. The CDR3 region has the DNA TGCAGTGCTAACGAGTGGAATTACAATGAGCAGTTCTTC. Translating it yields CSANEWNYNEQFF.

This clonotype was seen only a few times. DNA for the CDR3: TGCGCCAGCAGCCAAGGAGAACCCTCCTCTGGGGCCAACGTCCTGACTTTC. Amino acids: CASSQGEPSSGANVLTF. The gene calls are TRBV4-3 and TRBJ2-6; D uncertain. The CDR3 has 17 amino acids. V shed 1 base and J shed 0 bases, with 10 bases lying between them. From germline, CDR1 is LGHNA and CDR2 YSLEER.